The clone carrying this T cell receptor (beta chain) was recorded only once. After extraction with the RNeasy kit, roughly 0.45 to 1 ug of the RNA was reverse transcribed using random hexamers. A multiplex approach, immunoSEQ multiplex PCR, amplified TCR beta CDR3 across 54 Vbeta and 13 Jbeta. TCRdb used MiXCR to reprocess the immunoSEQ multiplex PCR reads, holding one entry per CDR3 protein. The sample lists roughly 160,000 distinct CDR3 sequences; about 96% were seen once. The CDR3 length is 15 residues. The germline V gene encodes CDR1 DFQATT and CDR2 SNEGSKA (reference sequence). V was cut by 6 bases and J by 4 bases, with 20 bases left in between. The data are from a study of CD8 T cells in Susac syndrome. Study details: Among the Susac syndrome patients sequenced, over five had active disease and about 8 were in remission. Patients with Susac syndrome were, at the time of blood collection, therapy-naive, maintained on corticosteroids, or maintained on intravenous immunoglobulin alone.

Negative isolation was used for CD8+ and CD4+ T cells, and FACS enrichment was applied to TEMRA cells. Sequenced: CD4+ T cells from PBMCs. This chain joins TRBV20-1 and TRBJ2-3; tentatively, D is TRBD1 (6 bases). This clonotype was obtained from a human donor with Susac syndrome. In DNA form, the CDR3 reads TGCAGTGCCCCGATAGGCTGGGGGCGGCCAGATACGCAGTATTTT. Amino acid sequence: CSAPIGWGRPDTQYF.